The sequence of this T cell receptor (beta chain) was determined in a study of blood T cells in healthy people across ages. This clonotype was recorded many times. No antigen is known for it. Study findings and constraints: Versus aged donors, long-lived donors had higher diversity and more naive CD4+ cells. Researchers deemed the diversity estimates from one million T cells underestimates. Strongly correlated with naive T cell percentage was TCR beta diversity.

PCR was performed a second time for roughly 6 to 12 cycles using a sample-barcoded 5' primer and a J-beta primer mix. One entry per CDR3 protein results from TCRdb running MiXCR on the 5' RACE reads. The sample lists 650,000 to 1,000,000 distinct CDR3 sequences, roughly 40% occurring once. The sequenced sample was blood. The TCR originated in a man between 18 and 35 years old in good health.

CDR3 in DNA: TGTGCCATCAGTGTCCCTGGGGCTAACTATGGCTACACCTTC. Its translation: CAISVPGANYGYTF. The chain uses TRBV10-3 and TRBJ1-2; D gene unclear. Trimming stripped 4 bases from V and 0 bases from J, with 9 bases between. Germline CDR1 reads ENHRY; CDR2 reads SYGVKD. This CDR3 spans 14 amino acids.